Included here is one TCR beta chain sequence, with context. The study drew participants aged roughly 18 to 95 years from roughly 25 US areas. Assignments of participants to cohorts depended upon their own reported clinical history. The CDR3 is 15 amino acids. V lost 5 bases, J lost 8 bases, and 18 bases lay in between. In germline, CDR1 is MNHEY, CDR2 SMNVEV (reference sequence). The method was immunoSEQ multiplex PCR; TCRdb's version includes in-frame clones alone and lacks a portion of them. The table lists approximately 65,000 clones, roughly 70% of them singletons, with about half in the top ten. The data belong to a study of blood T cell repertoires in COVID-19. Overall study context: Acute and convalescent COVID-19 samples came from the United States, Italy and Spain.

The V gene is TRBV27, the J gene TRBJ1-4; D is unclear. The TCR sequence derives from a woman in her sixties or seventies who had been exposed to COVID-19. Sequences were obtained from PBMCs or T cells enriched from blood (not recorded which). The CDR3 DNA follows: TGTGCCAGCAGTCCCGCTCCTAGCGGGAGGGAAAAACTGTTTTTT. Amino acids: CASSPAPSGREKLFF. Looking up the rest from reference TRBV27 and TRBJ1-4 gives the full variable domain: EAQVTQNPRYLITVTGKKLTVTCSQNMNHEYMSWYRQDPGLGLRQIYYSMNVEVTDKGDVPEGYKVSRKEKRNFPLILESPSPNQTSLYFCASSPAPSGREKLFFGSGTQLSVL.